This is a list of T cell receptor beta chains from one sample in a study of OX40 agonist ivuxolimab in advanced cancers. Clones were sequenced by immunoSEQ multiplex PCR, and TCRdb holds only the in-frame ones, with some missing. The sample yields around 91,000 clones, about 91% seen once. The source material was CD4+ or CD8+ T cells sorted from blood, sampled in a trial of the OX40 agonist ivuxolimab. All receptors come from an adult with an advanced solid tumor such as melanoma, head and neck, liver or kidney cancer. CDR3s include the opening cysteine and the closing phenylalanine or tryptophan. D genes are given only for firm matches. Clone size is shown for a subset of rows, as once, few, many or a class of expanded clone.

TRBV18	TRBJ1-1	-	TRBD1	TGTGCCAGCTCTACCGGGACAGTCAACACTGAAGCTTTCTTT	CASSTGTVNTEAFF
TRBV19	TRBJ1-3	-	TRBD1	TGTGCCAGTATCTCAGGGGGCTCTGGAAACACCATATATTTT	CASISGGSGNTIYF
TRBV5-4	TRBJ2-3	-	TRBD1	TGTGCCAGCAGCTTGGGAAGACAGGGTACAGATACGCAGTATTTT	CASSLGRQGTDTQYF
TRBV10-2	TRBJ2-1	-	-	TGCGCCAGCAGTGAATGGAGGCGGGGAGTGGGCAATGAGCAGTTCTTC	CASSEWRRGVGNEQFF
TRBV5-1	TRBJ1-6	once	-	TGCGCCAGCAGCCCGGCAGGATGGGGTTCACCCCTCCACTTT	CASSPAGWGSPLHF
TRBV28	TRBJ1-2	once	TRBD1	TGTGCCAGCACCAATGCGGGACAGTCGGGCTACACCTTC	CASTNAGQSGYTF
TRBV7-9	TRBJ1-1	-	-	TGTGCCAGCAGCTTAGCGGAGGTTTCGTACACTGAAGCTTTCTTT	CASSLAEVSYTEAFF
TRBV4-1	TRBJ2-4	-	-	TGCGCCAGCAGCCAAGTATTCCAGGGATGGAACATTCAGTACTTC	CASSQVFQGWNIQYF
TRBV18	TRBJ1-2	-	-	TGTGCCAGCTCACCTGGTAAGGTCCTCTATGGCTACACCTTC	CASSPGKVLYGYTF
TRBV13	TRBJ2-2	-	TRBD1	TGTGCCAGCAGCTCCGGACAGGTTAACACCGGGGAGCTGTTTTTT	CASSSGQVNTGELFF
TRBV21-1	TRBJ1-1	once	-	TGTGCCAGCAGCAAGGATTTTTCGACAGTCTCGAACACTGAAGCTTTCTTT	CASSKDFSTVSNTEAFF
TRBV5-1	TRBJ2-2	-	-	TGCGCCAGCAGCCTGGGCGCGAGCACCGGGGAGCTGTTTTTT	CASSLGASTGELFF
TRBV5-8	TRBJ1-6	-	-	TGTGCCAGCAGCTTGAGGGGGGCTGATAATTCACCCCTCCACTTT	CASSLRGADNSPLHF
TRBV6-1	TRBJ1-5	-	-	TGTGCCAGCAGTGGAGGGCAGGGGCGTCCCATGAGAGATCAGCCCCAGCATTTT	CASSGGQGRPMRDQPQHF
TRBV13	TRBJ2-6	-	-	TGTGCCAGCAGCCCTCCTTCTGGGGCCAACGTCCTGACTTTC	CASSPPSGANVLTF
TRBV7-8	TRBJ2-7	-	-	TGTGCCAGCAGCTTCGAGGGCGGCGAGCAGTACTTC	CASSFEGGEQYF
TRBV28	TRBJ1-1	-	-	TGTGCCAGCAGTTACCCCGGCAGGGTGTACACTGAAGCTTTCTTT	CASSYPGRVYTEAFF
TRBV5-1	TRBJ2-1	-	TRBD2	TGCGCCAGCAGCTTGGCGGCGGGAGGGATGCCCCATGAGCAGTTCTTC	CASSLAAGGMPHEQFF
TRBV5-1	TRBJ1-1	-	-	TGCGCCAGCAGCTTGGGGGGTGCCGGCACTGAAGCTTTCTTT	CASSLGGAGTEAFF
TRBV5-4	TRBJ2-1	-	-	TGTGCCAGCAGCACCCCCGTCGGGAGTTGGTACAATGAGCAGTTCTTC	CASSTPVGSWYNEQFF
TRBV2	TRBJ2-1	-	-	TGTGCCAGCAGTGAAGCCGGGACCACCCACCTTCAGTTCTTC	CASSEAGTTHLQFF
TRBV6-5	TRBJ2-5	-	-	TGTGCCAGCAGTCCGAGACGTTGGGGACAAGAGACCCAGTACTTC	CASSPRRWGQETQYF
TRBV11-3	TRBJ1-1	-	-	TGTGCCAGCAGCTTACGACCGAACACTGAAGCTTTCTTT	CASSLRPNTEAFF
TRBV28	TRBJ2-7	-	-	TGTGCCAGCAGTCAGGGCGGAATCACCTACGAGCAGTACTTC	CASSQGGITYEQYF
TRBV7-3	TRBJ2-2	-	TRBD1	TGTGCCAGCAGTCCGGACAGGTCGAACACCGGGGAGCTGTTTTTT	CASSPDRSNTGELFF
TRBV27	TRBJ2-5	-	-	TGTGCCAGCAGGGAGGGAAATAGGGAGACCCAGTACTTC	CASREGNRETQYF
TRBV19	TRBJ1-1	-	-	TGTGCCAGTAGCCCCCTAGGTGACGCTGAAGCTTTCTTT	CASSPLGDAEAFF
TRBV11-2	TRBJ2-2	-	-	TGTGCCAGCAGTCTAATTGGTCTGGACGGGGAGCTGTTTTTT	CASSLIGLDGELFF
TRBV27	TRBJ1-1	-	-	TGTGCCAGCAGTGGGCGGAACACTGAAGCTTTCTTT	CASSGRNTEAFF
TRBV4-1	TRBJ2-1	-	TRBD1	TGCGCCAGCGTGGAGGGACAGGGGTCCTACAATGAGCAGTTCTTC	CASVEGQGSYNEQFF
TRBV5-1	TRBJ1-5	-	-	TGCGCCAGCAGCTTGACAGGAAATAGCAATCAGCCCCAGCATTTT	CASSLTGNSNQPQHF
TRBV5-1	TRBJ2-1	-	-	TGCGCCAGCAGCTTGGTGGCCCGGGGACCCGCCAATGAGCAGTTCTTC	CASSLVARGPANEQFF
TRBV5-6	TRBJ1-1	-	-	TGTGCCAGCACCCAAACAGGGAACACTGAAGCTTTCTTT	CASTQTGNTEAFF
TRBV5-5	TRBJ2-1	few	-	TGTGCCAGCAGCTTGTCAGGGACCTACAATGAGCAGTTCTTC	CASSLSGTYNEQFF
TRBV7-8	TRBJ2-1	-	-	TGTGCCAGCAGCTTAACAGAGGGCCCCCCCTACAATGAGCAGTTCTTC	CASSLTEGPPYNEQFF
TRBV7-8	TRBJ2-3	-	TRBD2	TGTGCCAGCAGGCAGCGGGGAAGCACAGATACGCAGTATTTT	CASRQRGSTDTQYF
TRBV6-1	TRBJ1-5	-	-	TGTGCCAGCAGGCAGGGACGTAGCAATCAGCCCCAGCATTTT	CASRQGRSNQPQHF
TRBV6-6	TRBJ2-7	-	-	TGTGCCAGCAGTTACTCCCGAGGTAGCGAGACCTACGAGCAGTACTTC	CASSYSRGSETYEQYF
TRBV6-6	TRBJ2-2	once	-	TGTGCCAGCAGTTACAAGGCGGCGTGGAACACCGGGGAGCTGTTTTTT	CASSYKAAWNTGELFF
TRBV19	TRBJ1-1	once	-	TGTGCCAGTAGTAAAGACAGACCGAACACTGAAGCTTTCTTT	CASSKDRPNTEAFF
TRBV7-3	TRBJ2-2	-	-	TGTGCCAGCTCGGGGCTCGGAAGTAACACCGGGGAGCTGTTTTTT	CASSGLGSNTGELFF
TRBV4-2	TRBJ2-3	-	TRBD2	TGTGCCAGCAGCCAACCTCGGGGAGGGTCCCCCTCCACAGATACGCAGTATTTT	CASSQPRGGSPSTDTQYF
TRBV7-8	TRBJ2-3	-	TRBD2	TGTGCCAGCAGCCTAGGACTAGGCGATACGCAGTATTTT	CASSLGLGDTQYF
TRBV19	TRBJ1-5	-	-	TGTGCCAGTAGTAAACCGGGAGGTGGCAATCAGCCCCAGCATTTT	CASSKPGGGNQPQHF
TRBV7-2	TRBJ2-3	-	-	TGTGCCAGCAGCTTAGGGTTGGGTGGAGATACGCAGTATTTT	CASSLGLGGDTQYF
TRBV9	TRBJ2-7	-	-	TGTGCCAGCAGCCCGAGGATTTCCTACGAGCAGTACTTC	CASSPRISYEQYF
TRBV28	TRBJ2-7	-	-	TGTGCCAGCAGTATGGACAGTTCCTACGAGCAGTACTTC	CASSMDSSYEQYF